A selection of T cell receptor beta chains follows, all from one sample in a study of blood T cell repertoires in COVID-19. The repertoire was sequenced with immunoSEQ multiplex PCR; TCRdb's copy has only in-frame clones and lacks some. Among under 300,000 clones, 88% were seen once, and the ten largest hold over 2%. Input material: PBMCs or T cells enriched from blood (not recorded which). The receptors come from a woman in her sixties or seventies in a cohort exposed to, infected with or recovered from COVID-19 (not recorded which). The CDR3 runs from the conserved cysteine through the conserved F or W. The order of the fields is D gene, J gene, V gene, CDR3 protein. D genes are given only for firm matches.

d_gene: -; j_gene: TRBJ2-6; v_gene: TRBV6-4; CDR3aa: CASSSLAGANVLTF
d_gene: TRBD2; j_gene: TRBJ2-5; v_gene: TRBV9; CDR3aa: CASSPRLAGELFGRETQYF
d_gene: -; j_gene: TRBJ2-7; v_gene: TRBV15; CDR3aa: CATSRDSRVLYEQYF
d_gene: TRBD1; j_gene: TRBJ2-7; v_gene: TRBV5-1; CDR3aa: CASSGQGAYEQYF
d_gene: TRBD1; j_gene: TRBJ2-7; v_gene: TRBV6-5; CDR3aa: CASSYGTQGDKYEQYF
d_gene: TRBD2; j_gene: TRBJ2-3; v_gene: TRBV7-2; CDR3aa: CASSPRAFSGRASTDTQYF
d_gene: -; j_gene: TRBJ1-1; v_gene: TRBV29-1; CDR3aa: CSVEPRVAINTEAFF
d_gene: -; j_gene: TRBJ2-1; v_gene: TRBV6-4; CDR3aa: CASSDSAGSYNEQFF
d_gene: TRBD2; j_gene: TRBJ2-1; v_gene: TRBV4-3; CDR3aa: CASSQDFGTSGHNEQFF
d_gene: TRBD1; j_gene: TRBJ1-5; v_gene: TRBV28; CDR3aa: CASRTPGGSNQPQHF
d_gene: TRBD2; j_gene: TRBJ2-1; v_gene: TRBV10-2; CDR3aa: CASSPGTTSYNEQFF
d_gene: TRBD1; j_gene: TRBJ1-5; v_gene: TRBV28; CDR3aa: CATIGQGGQPQHF
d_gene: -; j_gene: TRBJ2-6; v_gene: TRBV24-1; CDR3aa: CATSDSLGQRGANVLTF